The clone carrying this T cell receptor (beta chain) occurred a few times. Antigen unknown. This record belongs to a study of spatial heterogeneity in lung cancer. Study-level information: Alpha-chain sequences were consistently detected in smaller numbers than beta-chain sequences. Unique TCR and UMI combinations averaged more than ten appearances each in raw reads. Overall study results and limits: Expanded alpha and beta TCR counts within tumors tracked tumor mutation counts.

One entry per CDR3 protein results from TCRdb running MiXCR on the 5' RACE reads. This sample has approximately 8,800 distinct CDR3 sequences; approximately 12% occur once, and the top ten carry approximately 10%. Germline loops: CDR1 SGHDN, CDR2 FVKESK. V lost 2 bases to trimming and J lost 2 bases, with 3 bases between them. This CDR3 region has 13 residues. The time point: sample taken at primary tumor resection. Donors were some 72 untreated early-stage non-small cell lung cancer patients. Without sorting, whole RNA was sequenced from tumor, nontumor lung or frozen PBMC. This material consisted of lung tumor tissue, taken at surgery. This TCR was sampled from a male donor with early-stage non-small cell lung cancer. The chain is built from TRBV14 and TRBJ1-4; D is uncertain. CDR3 in amino acids: CASSQFTNEKLFF. CDR3 DNA sequence: TGTGCCAGCAGCCAATTTACTAATGAAAAACTGTTTTTT.